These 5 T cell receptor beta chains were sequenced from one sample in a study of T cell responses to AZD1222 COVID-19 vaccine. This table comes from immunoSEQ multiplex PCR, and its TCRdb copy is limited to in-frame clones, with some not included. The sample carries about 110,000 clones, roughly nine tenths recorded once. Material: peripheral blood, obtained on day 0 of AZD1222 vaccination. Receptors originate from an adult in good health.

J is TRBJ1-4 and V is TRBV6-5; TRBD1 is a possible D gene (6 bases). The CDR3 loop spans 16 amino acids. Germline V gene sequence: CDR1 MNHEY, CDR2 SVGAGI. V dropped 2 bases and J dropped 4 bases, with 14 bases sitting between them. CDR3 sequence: CASSYTPGQRNEKLFF. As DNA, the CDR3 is TGTGCCAGCAGTTACACCCCGGGACAACGTAATGAAAAACTGTTTTTT.

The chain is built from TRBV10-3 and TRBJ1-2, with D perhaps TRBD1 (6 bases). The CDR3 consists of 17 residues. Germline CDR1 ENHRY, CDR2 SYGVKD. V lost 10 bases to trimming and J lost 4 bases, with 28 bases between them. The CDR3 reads CATGAGQGKIPSYGYTF. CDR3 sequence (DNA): TGTGCCACCGGCGCGGGGCAGGGGAAAATTCCCTCCTATGGCTACACCTTC.

CDR3 sequence reads: CASSSSAAGESYEQYF. The DNA of the CDR3 is TGTGCCAGCAGTTCCTCCGCGGCGGGAGAATCCTACGAGCAGTACTTC. V usage is TRBV27 and J usage is TRBJ2-7; 7 positions match TRBD2. The CDR3 contains 16 residues. The germline V gene has CDR1 MNHEY and CDR2 SMNVEV (reference sequence). The V segment lost 4 bases and the J segment 1 base; nucleotides outside the gene matches: 10.

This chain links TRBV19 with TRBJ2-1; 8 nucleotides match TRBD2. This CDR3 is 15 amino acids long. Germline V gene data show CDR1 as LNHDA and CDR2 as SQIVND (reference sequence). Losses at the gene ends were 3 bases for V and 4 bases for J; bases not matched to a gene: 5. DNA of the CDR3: TGTGCCAGTAGTATGATGAGCGGGAGTTACAATGAGCAGTTCTTC. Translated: CASSMMSGSYNEQFF.

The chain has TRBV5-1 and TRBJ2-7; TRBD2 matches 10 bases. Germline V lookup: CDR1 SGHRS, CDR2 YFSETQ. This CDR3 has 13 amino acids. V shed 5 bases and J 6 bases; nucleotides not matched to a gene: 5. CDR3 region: CASRELAGPEQYF. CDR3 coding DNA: TGCGCCAGCAGGGAACTAGCGGGACCCGAGCAGTACTTC.